This T cell receptor (beta chain) was captured in a study of OX40 agonist ivuxolimab in advanced cancers. Study-level background: The treatment was a fully human IgG2 OX40 agonist, ivuxolimab. Patients were 82.7% male with ages roughly 23 to 79, mean about 54.

TCRdb keeps only in-frame clones here, not all; method: immunoSEQ multiplex PCR. The sample includes some 71,000 clones, 86% of them seen just once. For this clone: Antigen specificity is unknown.

Whole-study findings and limits: CD4+ and CD8+ T cells in blood underwent clonal expansion by week 6 at 0.1 to 3.0 mg/kg.

The CDR3 is made up of 12 amino acids. Germline CDR1 is SEHNR and CDR2 is FQNEAQ (reference sequence). Deletions cut 5 bases from V and 6 bases from J, with 10 bases between. This rearrangement joins TRBV7-9 to TRBJ1-1, with D unclear. The clonotype comes from an adult with an advanced solid tumor such as melanoma, head and neck, liver or kidney cancer. The sample consisted of CD4+ or CD8+ T cells sorted from blood, taken in a trial of the OX40 agonist ivuxolimab. The CDR3 region has the DNA TGTGCCAGCAGCCGTTCGGGCCCTGAAGCTTTCTTT. Amino acids: CASSRSGPEAFF.